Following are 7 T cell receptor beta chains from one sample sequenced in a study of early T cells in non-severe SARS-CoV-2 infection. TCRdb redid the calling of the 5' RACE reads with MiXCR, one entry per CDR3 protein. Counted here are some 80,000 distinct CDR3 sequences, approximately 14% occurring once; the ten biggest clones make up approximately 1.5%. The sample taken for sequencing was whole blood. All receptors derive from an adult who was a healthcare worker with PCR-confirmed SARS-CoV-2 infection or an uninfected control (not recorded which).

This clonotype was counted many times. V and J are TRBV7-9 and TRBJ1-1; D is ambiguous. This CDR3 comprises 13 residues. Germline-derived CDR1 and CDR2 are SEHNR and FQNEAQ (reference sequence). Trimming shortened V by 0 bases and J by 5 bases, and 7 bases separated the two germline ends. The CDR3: CASSLAGLTEAFF. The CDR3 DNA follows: TGTGCCAGCAGCTTAGCAGGGCTGACTGAAGCTTTCTTT.

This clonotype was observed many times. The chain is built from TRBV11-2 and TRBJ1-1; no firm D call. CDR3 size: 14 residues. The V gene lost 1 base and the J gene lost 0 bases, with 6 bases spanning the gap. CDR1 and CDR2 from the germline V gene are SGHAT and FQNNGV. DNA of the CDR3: TGTGCCAGCAGCTTAGCGGTCATGAACACTGAAGCTTTCTTT. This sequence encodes CASSLAVMNTEAFF.

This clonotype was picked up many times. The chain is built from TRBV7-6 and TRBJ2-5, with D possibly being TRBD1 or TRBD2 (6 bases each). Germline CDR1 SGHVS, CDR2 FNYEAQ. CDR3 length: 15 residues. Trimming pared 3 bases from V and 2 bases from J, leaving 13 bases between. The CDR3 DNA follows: TGTGCCAGCAGCTTTCGAGGGGGGCTTCAAGAGACCCAGTACTTC. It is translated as CASSFRGGLQETQYF. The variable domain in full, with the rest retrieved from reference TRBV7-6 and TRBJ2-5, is GAGVSQSPRYKVTKRGQDVALRCDPISGHVSLYWYRQALGQGPEFLTYFNYEAQQDKSGLPNDRFSAERPEGSISTLTIQRTEQRDSAMYRCASSFRGGLQETQYFGPGTRLLVL.

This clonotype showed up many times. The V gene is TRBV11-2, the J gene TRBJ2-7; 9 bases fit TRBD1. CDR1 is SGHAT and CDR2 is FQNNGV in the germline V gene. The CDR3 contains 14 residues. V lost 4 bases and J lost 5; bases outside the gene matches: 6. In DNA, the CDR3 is TGTGCCAGCAGCTGGGACAGGGTCCCAAACGAGCAGTACTTC. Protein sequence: CASSWDRVPNEQYF.

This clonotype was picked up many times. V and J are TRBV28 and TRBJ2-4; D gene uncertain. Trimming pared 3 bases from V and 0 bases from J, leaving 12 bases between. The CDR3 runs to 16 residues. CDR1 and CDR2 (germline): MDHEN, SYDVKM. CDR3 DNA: TGTGCCAGCAGTTTCGCCGGCTTCATAGCCAAAAACATTCAGTACTTC. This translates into CASSFAGFIAKNIQYF. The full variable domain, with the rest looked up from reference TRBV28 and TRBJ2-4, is DVKVTQSSRYLVKRTGEKVFLECVQDMDHENMFWYRQDPGLGLRLIYFSYDVKMKEKGDIPEGYSVSREKKERFSLILESASTNQTSMYLCASSFAGFIAKNIQYFGAGTRLSVL.

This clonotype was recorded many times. For the CDR3, the DNA is TGCAGTGCTAGAGCCCTGCGACGACTAGCGACGGACACCGGGGAGCTGTTTTTT. Translated: CSARALRRLATDTGELFF. The J gene is TRBJ2-2, the V gene TRBV20-1; 8 bases fit TRBD2. This CDR3 contains 18 residues. Germline CDR1 is DFQATT and CDR2 is SNEGSKA (reference sequence). Trimming removed 1 base from V and 3 bases from J; junction bases left unmatched: 13.

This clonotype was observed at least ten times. The CDR3 spells CASSLYPGQHATNEKLFF. CDR3 coding DNA: TGTGCCAGCAGTTTATACCCTGGACAGCATGCAACTAATGAAAAACTGTTTTTT. The rearrangement links TRBV27 to TRBJ1-4; perhaps TRBD1 as D (6 bases). Germline V lookup: CDR1 MNHEY, CDR2 SMNVEV (reference sequence). Trimming removed 1 base at V and 0 bases at J, with 15 bases between. CDR3 size: 18 residues.